This entry describes one TCR beta chain. It lacks a known antigen. Base qualities were left out, and no much larger clone turns up one base away. This record comes from a study of technical replicates of blood from a few donors (dated by TCRdb to about 2017). Between the V and J ends, shortened by 6 bases and 2 bases respectively, the junction contains 4 bases. CDR1 and CDR2 were assigned from the germline V gene as MGHDK and SYGVNS. There are 11 amino acids in the CDR3, from cysteine to phenylalanine inclusive. Only CDR3 DNA remains: 33 bases, in frame from the first base. The method was the immunoSEQ multiplex PCR assay. TCRdb mirrors the immuneACCESS table, restricted to in-frame sequences. Some clones are absent from its copies; in checked studies, under half trace to an unresolved V gene, and the reason for the others is unknown. In all, the sample holds under 100,000 clones, and 85% to 95% of those were seen once. Of the sample, 0.34% is held by the ten largest clones.

The sample consisted of T cells isolated from PBMCs. The TCR originated in a human donor in good health. The rearrangement combines TRBV25-1 with TRBJ1-1; the D gene is unclear. CDR3 protein: CASSVNTEAFF. The DNA sequence reads TGTGCCAGCAGCGTAAACACTGAAGCTTTCTTT.